This T cell receptor beta chain was sequenced in a study of cytomegalovirus exposure and HLA in healthy donors. The CDR3 contains 15 residues. V lost 3 bases and J 1 base, leaving 12 bases between the germline ends. Germline CDR1 MNHNS, CDR2 SASEGT. Broader study findings: Investigators reported 150 to 200 TCR beta chains as tied to cytomegalovirus. One later analysis, an examination of the 120 validation repertoires, found that first-cohort TCR clusters tended to co-occur in them. Most TCR sequences were uncommon, yet certain public TCRs appeared in many donors. Accounts indicate the classifier identified cytomegalovirus status with strong specificity and sensitivity.

As to this clone: Its cognate antigen is unknown.

Only in-frame clones appear in the TCRdb table, and some are missing; sequencing was by immunoSEQ multiplex PCR. The table lists about 130,000 clones, approximately 94% of them singletons. Sequenced sample: PBMCs. This chain uses TRBV6-1 with TRBJ1-1; unclear D gene. This receptor was identified in a man younger than 30 in good health and CMV-seronegative. CDR3 sequence: CASSDKQISNTEAFF. In DNA form, the CDR3 reads TGTGCCAGCAGTGACAAACAAATATCGAACACTGAAGCTTTCTTT.